A selection of T cell receptor beta chains follows, all from one sample in a study of blood T cell repertoires in COVID-19. This table comes from immunoSEQ multiplex PCR, and its TCRdb copy is limited to in-frame clones, with some not included. The repertoire has some 120,000 clones, 81% of them found once; the top ten carry roughly a sixth. Source material: peripheral blood. The source is a man aged 30 to 45 with COVID-19, enrolled during active disease. CDR3s include the opening cysteine and the closing phenylalanine or tryptophan.

V gene: TRBV5-1
CDR3 protein: CASSLAWRLPSWDEQFF

V gene: TRBV5-1
CDR3 protein: CASSLVQDGYTF

V gene: TRBV11-3
CDR3 protein: CASSLDRVRGYTF

V gene: TRBV15
CDR3 protein: CATSRDSEGSYEQYF

V gene: TRBV27
CDR3 protein: CASSPTSGGYEQYF

V gene: TRBV6-5
CDR3 protein: CASSTGTGGGFGYTF

V gene: TRBV28
CDR3 protein: CASSPWGQGALNYGYTF

V gene: TRBV3-1/TRBV3-2
CDR3 protein: CASSHERDRFYGYTF

V gene: TRBV21-1
CDR3 protein: CASSKARQGRSQPQHF

V gene: TRBV5-1
CDR3 protein: CASSRTGLAGINEQFF

V gene: TRBV6-5
CDR3 protein: CASKPGLAPYEQYF

V gene: TRBV29-1
CDR3 protein: CSVDGGGYRETQYF

V gene: TRBV7-2
CDR3 protein: CASSSTGTGGCTF

V gene: TRBV27
CDR3 protein: CASSPDRGAYNSPLHF

V gene: TRBV4-1
CDR3 protein: CASKRGADTGELFF

V gene: TRBV28
CDR3 protein: CASLAGGAARYNEQFF

V gene: TRBV20-1
CDR3 protein: CSASSGGGETQYF

V gene: TRBV4-3
CDR3 protein: CASSQDSGEWTEAFF

V gene: TRBV24-1
CDR3 protein: CATSRGGLGTEAFF

V gene: TRBV5-8
CDR3 protein: CASSAPVRKTSGGAGEQFF

V gene: TRBV5-6
CDR3 protein: CASSMAGQGADYGYTF

V gene: TRBV6-5
CDR3 protein: CASNGNREPSEQFF

V gene: TRBV6-5
CDR3 protein: CASSYTGTGTGNTIYF

V gene: TRBV6-1
CDR3 protein: CASSEDRGTNYGYTF

V gene: TRBV28
CDR3 protein: CAIQEQGTVGYTF

V gene: TRBV6-2/TRBV6-3
CDR3 protein: CASSYDRGRRWGTDTQYF

V gene: TRBV28
CDR3 protein: CASSAGQGFTEAFF